Listed below are T cell receptor beta chains from one sample, sequenced in a study of cytomegalovirus exposure and HLA in healthy donors. The table came from immunoSEQ multiplex PCR; TCRdb's copy has only in-frame clones and leaves some out. The sample consists of under 200,000 clones, around 78% of them appearing once. The sequencing sample was made of PBMCs. These receptors were taken from a woman between 40 and 50 years old in good health and CMV-seronegative. The CDR3 runs from the conserved cysteine through the conserved F or W. A D gene is named only where the DNA matches it firmly. Expanded clones are given a class, and other clones once, few, many or no size at all.

.,TRBV7-6,.,TRBJ1-2,CASSLAPGGPLDYGYTF,TGTGCCAGCAGCTTAGCCCCGGGGGGCCCCCTGGATTATGGCTACACCTTC
.,TRBV2,few,TRBJ2-4,CASSEARGGKNIQYF,TGTGCCAGCAGTGAAGCCAGAGGGGGCAAAAACATTCAGTACTTC
TRBD2,TRBV7-9,.,TRBJ2-7,CASSWASGGYEQYF,TGTGCCAGCAGCTGGGCTAGCGGGGGCTACGAGCAGTACTTC
.,TRBV9,.,TRBJ1-4,CASSVGGSTNEKLFF,TGTGCCAGCAGCGTAGGCGGGTCAACTAATGAAAAACTGTTTTTT
TRBD1,TRBV6-1,.,TRBJ2-7,CASSEASWGQIHSGQYF,TGTGCCAGCAGTGAAGCTAGCTGGGGACAGATACATTCCGGGCAGTACTTC
.,TRBV4-1,few,TRBJ1-5,CASSRVQGEDQPQHF,TGCGCCAGCAGCCGTGTACAGGGCGAGGATCAGCCCCAGCATTTT
.,TRBV28,.,TRBJ2-5,CASSLAEGETQYF,TGTGCCAGCAGTTTAGCGGAGGGAGAGACCCAGTACTTC
TRBD1,TRBV6-1,.,TRBJ1-4,CAGTTGGAGEKLFF,TGTGCCGGAACGACAGGGGGCGCTGGTGAAAAACTGTTTTTT
TRBD2,TRBV4-1,.,TRBJ2-6,CASSQAFLAGGSSGANVLTF,TGCGCCAGCAGCCAAGCCTTCCTAGCGGGGGGGTCCTCTGGGGCCAACGTCCTGACTTTC
.,TRBV13,few,TRBJ2-7,CASSWGTGFHEQYF,TGTGCCAGCAGCTGGGGAACAGGGTTCCACGAGCAGTACTTC
TRBD1,TRBV19,.,TRBJ1-6,CASSRRTGGQNSPLHF,TGTGCCAGTAGTAGGAGAACAGGGGGCCAGAATTCACCCCTCCACTTT
TRBD1,TRBV9,.,TRBJ1-2,CASSVGTGVYGYTF,TGTGCCAGCAGCGTAGGGACAGGGGTCTATGGCTACACCTTC
.,TRBV19,.,TRBJ1-2,CASSERERANYGYTF,TGTGCCAGTAGTGAACGGGAAAGAGCTAACTATGGCTACACCTTC
TRBD2,TRBV14,.,TRBJ2-7,CASSRGGAPAYEQYF,TGTGCCAGCAGCCGGGGGGGAGCGCCCGCCTACGAGCAGTACTTC
.,TRBV6-6,.,TRBJ1-1,CASSYSNRGFTEAFF,TGTGCCAGCAGTTACTCGAACCGCGGCTTCACTGAAGCTTTCTTT
TRBD1,TRBV25-1,.,TRBJ2-7,CATEQGYEQYF,TGTGCCACCGAACAGGGGTACGAGCAGTACTTC
.,TRBV9,.,TRBJ1-2,CASSLSGGRGYTF,TGTGCCAGCAGCCTATCGGGGGGGCGCGGCTACACCTTC